This entry lists 28 T cell receptor beta chains sequenced from one sample in a study of STAT5B mutations in CD4+ large granular lymphocyte leukemia. Profiling relied on immunoSEQ multiplex PCR, and the TCRdb table lists in-frame clones only, not all of them. Here the sample spans 30,000 or so clones, around 78% being singletons. Sequencing was carried out using CD4+ T cells from blood buffy coats. The receptors come from a human donor in good health.

The rearrangement joins TRBV2 to TRBJ1-5; perhaps TRBD1 as D (5 bases). Trimming shortened V by 0 bases and J by 7 bases, and 10 bases separated the two germline ends. CDR1 is SNHLY, CDR2 FYNNEI, per germline. The CDR3 runs to 14 residues. The CDR3 sequence: CASSEAVGGQPQHF. CDR3 DNA: TGTGCCAGCAGTGAAGCCGTGGGGGGGCAGCCCCAGCATTTT.

The chain has TRBV19 and TRBJ2-2, with 7 bases fitting TRBD1. The CDR3 has 14 amino acids. V trimming: 7 bases; J trimming: 7 bases; junction bases outside the gene matches: 9. Germline assignment: CDR1 LNHDA and CDR2 SQIVND (reference sequence). CDR3: CASTLQGWDGELFF. The DNA of the CDR3 is TGTGCCAGTACCCTACAGGGGTGGGACGGGGAGCTGTTTTTT.

This clone was seen more than once but under ten times. The rearrangement links TRBV30 to TRBJ1-5; no clear D. Germline lookup yields CDR1 GTSNPN and CDR2 SVGIG (reference sequence). Trimming shortened V by 0 bases and J by 6 bases, and 12 bases separated the two germline ends. This CDR3 comprises 14 residues. The CDR3 bases are TGTGCCTGGAGTGTACCTGACCCCCGTCAGCCCCAGCATTTT. It yields the protein CAWSVPDPRQPQHF.

About this clone itself: The sample has other DNA sequences that encode this CDR3 too. V is TRBV30 and J is TRBJ1-1; 9 bases are shared with TRBD1. V shed 3 bases, J shed 5 bases, and the junction held 7 bases outside the gene matches. The length of the CDR3 is 14 residues. Germline V CDR1 and CDR2: GTSNPN, SVGIG (reference sequence). The CDR3 bases are TGTGCCTGGAGGAGACAGGGGGGGATAACTGAAGCTTTCTTT. This gives the protein CAWRRQGGITEAFF.

The V gene is TRBV28, the J gene TRBJ2-5, with D possibly being TRBD1 (7 bases). Per the germline V gene, CDR1 is MDHEN and CDR2 is SYDVKM. The V end was cut by 3 bases, the J end by 5 bases, with 19 bases between. There are 16 residues in the CDR3. The CDR3 protein is CASSLEGLQGLETQYF. CDR3 DNA sequence: TGTGCCAGCAGTTTGGAGGGGTTACAGGGGTTGGAGACCCAGTACTTC.

The chain is built from TRBV27 and TRBJ1-1; 7 nucleotides align to TRBD1. The CDR3 contains 16 residues. J lost 1 base, V lost 6 bases, and 11 bases had no gene match. Germline loops: CDR1 MNHEY, CDR2 SMNVEV (reference sequence). CDR3 in DNA: TGTGCCAGCAGAATGACAGGGTCGGTTCGGAACACTGAAGCTTTCTTT. Protein product: CASRMTGSVRNTEAFF.

The chain combines TRBV9 with TRBJ1-2; D is undetermined. This CDR3 has 15 amino acids. Germline V lookup: CDR1 SGDLS, CDR2 YYNGEE. V lost 4 bases, J lost 5 bases, and 18 bases lay in between. CDR3 protein: CASSSGMALIYGYTF. CDR3 DNA: TGTGCCAGCAGCTCCGGGATGGCCTTAATTTATGGCTACACCTTC.

The chain couples TRBV7-3 to TRBJ1-1; 7 nucleotides align to TRBD1. CDR1 SGHTA and CDR2 FQGTGA come from the germline V gene. V was clipped by 5 bases and J by 1 base; unmatched bases: 4. The CDR3 loop spans 14 amino acids. This CDR3 reads CASSPGQANTEAFF. CDR3 DNA: TGTGCCAGCAGCCCAGGACAGGCGAACACTGAAGCTTTCTTT.

This chain uses TRBV14 with TRBJ1-6; no firm D call. Trimming took off 3 bases at V and 7 bases at J, with 7 bases between the two ends. CDR3 length: 13 amino acids. Germline V gene data show CDR1 as SGHDN and CDR2 as FVKESK. The CDR3 is CASSQGWNSPLHF. The DNA for the CDR3 is TGTGCCAGCAGCCAGGGGTGGAATTCACCCCTCCACTTT.

The rearrangement links TRBV2 to TRBJ1-1, with D uncertain. Between the trimmed V and J ends, which lost 4 bases and 3 bases, there was a span of 9 bases. This CDR3 spans 13 amino acids. The germline V gene has CDR1 SNHLY and CDR2 FYNNEI. The CDR3 reads CASSGMLDTEAFF. CDR3 bases: TGTGCCAGCAGTGGGATGTTGGACACTGAAGCTTTCTTT. Full variable domain (remainder filled in from reference TRBV2 and TRBJ1-1): EPEVTQTPSHQVTQMGQEVILRCVPISNHLYFYWYRQILGQKVEFLVSFYNNEISEKSEIFDDQFSVERPDGSNFTLKIRSTKLEDSAMYFCASSGMLDTEAFFGQGTRLTVV.

The chain has TRBV2 and TRBJ2-7, with 9 bases lining up with TRBD1. V lost 8 bases to trimming and J lost 3 bases; unmatched junction nucleotides: 8. Germline assignment: CDR1 SNHLY and CDR2 FYNNEI. The CDR3 is 14 residues long. CDR3 in DNA: TGTGCCAGCCGCCGCCGGACAGGGGACTACGAGCAGTACGTC. It yields the protein CASRRRTGDYEQYV.

The V call is TRBV6-6, the J call TRBJ1-4; D uncertain. In germline, CDR1 is MNHNY, CDR2 SVGAGI (reference sequence). The V and J ends lost 4 bases and 0 bases respectively, with 6 bases between them. This CDR3 comprises 14 residues. The CDR3 nucleotides are TGTGCCAGCAGTTTACAAGCAACTAATGAAAAACTGTTTTTT. Its translation is CASSLQATNEKLFF.

This sequence joins TRBV6-6 and TRBJ2-4, with D possibly being TRBD2 (6 bases). V lost 5 bases to trimming and J lost 0 bases, with 14 bases between them. The CDR3 extends over 16 amino acids. Germline lookup yields CDR1 MNHNY and CDR2 SVGAGI (reference sequence). The CDR3 DNA sequence: TGTGCCAGCAGTCGGGGACTCCCGATAGCCAAAAACATTCAGTACTTC. It is translated as CASSRGLPIAKNIQYF.

This clone was seen a handful of times. The rearrangement uses TRBV7-8 and TRBJ1-1; D gene unclear. CDR3 size: 14 residues. The germline CDR1 and CDR2 sequences are SGHVS and FQNEAQ. With 3 bases removed from V and 0 bases from J, the gap between germline ends came to 8 bases. CDR3 in DNA: TGTGCCAGCAGCTTTCTAATCGTGAACACTGAAGCTTTCTTT. Translation: CASSFLIVNTEAFF.

V gene TRBV7-5 combines with J gene TRBJ1-1; the table's D call, TRBD1, has no DNA check behind it. TRBV7-5 is annotated as a pseudogene. The CDR3 runs 13 residues. The CDR3 region has the DNA TGTGTCAGAAGCCCTTCAGGGGACACTGAAGCTTTCTTT. It encodes CVRSPSGDTEAFF.

The J gene is TRBJ2-7, the V gene TRBV19; tentative D call: TRBD1 (6 bases). The germline V gene has CDR1 LNHDA and CDR2 SQIVND (reference sequence). The CDR3 extends over 14 amino acids. The V gene lost 3 bases and the J gene lost 2 bases, with 11 bases spanning the gap. Here the CDR3 reads CASSITGQPYEQYF. CDR3 nucleotides: TGTGCCAGTAGTATCACGGGACAACCCTACGAGCAGTACTTC.

A remark on this clone: Its ends do not fully match the called genes, so a read error is possible. The chain uses TRBV28 and TRBJ2-1; D ambiguous. The CDR3 totals 12 residues. Germline CDR1 MDHEN, CDR2 SYDVKM. CDR3 region: CASSLSYNEQFF. The CDR3 nucleotides read TGTGCCAGCAGCTTATCCTACAATGAGCAGTTCTTC.

The CDR3 loop reads CASSPTSGGAADTQYF. DNA of the CDR3: TGCGCCAGCAGCCCGACTAGCGGGGGGGCCGCAGATACGCAGTATTTT. The rearrangement uses TRBV5-1 and TRBJ2-3; 14 bases match TRBD2. Germline lookup yields CDR1 SGHRS and CDR2 YFSETQ. V shed 4 bases and J 4 bases; nucleotides not matched to a gene: 5. CDR3 length: 16 amino acids.

This clone was detected only a few times. In DNA form, the CDR3 reads TGTGCCAGCAGTTTAGCCGAAAAACTGTTTTTT. It codes for CASSLAEKLFF. V is TRBV28 and J is TRBJ1-4; D is uncertain. Trimming took off 2 bases at V and 8 bases at J, with 3 bases between the two ends. This CDR3 contains 11 residues. Germline CDR1 MDHEN, CDR2 SYDVKM.

This chain joins TRBV30 and TRBJ2-3; the D is unclear. With 3 bases removed from V and 2 bases from J, the gap between germline ends came to 12 bases. The germline V gene encodes CDR1 GTSNPN and CDR2 SVGIG (reference sequence). The CDR3 covers 14 residues. CDR3 in DNA: TGTGCCTGGAGGATCGGCACACCCACAGATACGCAGTATTTT. It encodes CAWRIGTPTDTQYF.

This rearrangement joins TRBV19 to TRBJ2-7; D ambiguous. The germline CDR1 and CDR2 sequences are LNHDA and SQIVND (reference sequence). V was trimmed by 1 base and J by 6 bases, leaving 7 bases between them. This CDR3 comprises 12 residues. CDR3 amino acids: CASSIGLGEQYF. The CDR3 DNA reads TGTGCCAGTAGTATAGGTCTAGGCGAGCAGTACTTC. Filled out from reference TRBV19 and TRBJ2-7, the complete variable domain reads DGGITQSPKYLFRKEGQNVTLSCEQNLNHDAMYWYRQDPGQGLRLIYYSQIVNDFQKGDIAEGYSVSREKKESFPLTVTSAQKNPTAFYLCASSIGLGEQYFGPGTRLTVT.

This chain joins TRBV10-2 and TRBJ2-2, with a possible D match to TRBD2 (7 bases). The CDR3 sequence is 14 residues long. V was trimmed by 8 bases and J by 6 bases, leaving 16 bases between them. Per the germline V gene, CDR1 is WSHSY and CDR2 is SAAADI. The CDR3 sequence is CASGKGGVAGELFF. Written as DNA, the CDR3 is TGCGCCAGCGGGAAGGGGGGGGTCGCCGGGGAGCTGTTTTTT.

The chain joins TRBV21-1 to TRBJ2-7; TRBD2 is the table's D call and was not checked against the DNA. TRBV21-1 is designated a pseudogene. This CDR3 has 17 amino acids. The CDR3 loop is CASSKGSPREGFYEQYV. CDR3 coding DNA: TGTGCCAGCAGCAAAGGTTCCCCGCGGGAGGGGTTTTACGAGCAGTACGTC.

This sequence joins TRBV6-6 and TRBJ2-1; 8 positions agree with TRBD2. With 6 bases clipped from V and 7 bases from J, the junction kept 2 bases outside the gene matches. Per germline, CDR1 MNHNY and CDR2 SVGAGI (reference sequence). The CDR3 is 12 amino acids. The CDR3 coding sequence is TGTGCCAGCAGCCGACTAGCGAATGAGCAGTTCTTC. This translates into CASSRLANEQFF.

The V and J genes are TRBV9 and TRBJ2-1, with 12 bases that match TRBD2. Per the germline V gene, CDR1 is SGDLS and CDR2 is YYNGEE. This CDR3 has 17 residues. V dropped 0 bases and J dropped 9; count of bases not matched to a gene: 10. For the CDR3, the DNA is TGTGCCAGCAGCGTAGCTCCCGGACTAGCGGGGATCGGTGAGCAGTTCTTC. It is translated as CASSVAPGLAGIGEQFF.

This clone was detected only a few times. The gene calls are TRBV29-1 and TRBJ1-2, with no clear D. The CDR3 spans 13 residues. Trimming shortened V by 4 bases and J by 1 base, and 10 bases separated the two germline ends. In germline, CDR1 is SQVTM, CDR2 ANQGSEA. CDR3 coding DNA: TGCAGCGTTGTGAACGAGGTTAACTATGGCTACACCTTC. Its translation is CSVVNEVNYGYTF.

The gene calls are TRBV23-1 and TRBJ2-2; 8 bases are shared with TRBD1. TRBV23-1 is treated as an ORF (open reading frame) with a function not yet certain. This CDR3 has 16 amino acids. Trimming at V came to 0 bases and at J to 5 bases, leaving 5 bases not matched to a gene. Written as DNA, the CDR3 is TGCGCCAGCAGTCAATCGAAGGACAGGGTTACCGGGGAGCTGTTTTTT. Amino acid sequence: CASSQSKDRVTGELFF.

The chain couples TRBV28 to TRBJ1-5, with D maybe TRBD1 (6 bases). V was clipped by 5 bases and J by 0 bases, with 11 bases between them. The CDR3 sequence is 15 residues long. CDR1 and CDR2 from the germline V gene are MDHEN and SYDVKM. The CDR3 sequence is CASSQDSYSNQPQHF. DNA of the CDR3: TGTGCCAGCAGTCAGGACAGTTATAGCAATCAGCCCCAGCATTTT.